Included here is one TCR beta chain sequence, with context. The record originates from a study of blood T cell repertoires in COVID-19. Measured with immunoSEQ multiplex PCR; TCRdb has only the in-frame clones, and not every one. Found here are roughly 290,000 clones, about 80% of them singletons; the top ten hold approximately 14%. Trimming removed 5 bases from V and 10 bases from J, with 14 bases in between. Germline CDR1 reads MNHEY; CDR2 reads SVGEGT. The CDR3 runs 12 residues. This TCR came from a person aged 70 to 85 with COVID-19, enrolled during active disease. The gene calls are TRBV6-2 or TRBV6-3 and TRBJ1-1; TRBD1 is a possible D gene (5 bases). The sample consisted of peripheral blood. In DNA form, the CDR3 reads TGTGCCAGCAGTAAAGGACCGGGGGGAGCTTTCTTT. Translation gives CASSKGPGGAFF.